The 21 T cell receptor beta chains presented below share a single source sample, sequenced in a study of blood T cell repertoires in COVID-19. Assay used: immunoSEQ multiplex PCR; TCRdb lists only in-frame clones, some missing. The sample shows a few hundred thousand clones, more than 75% of them seen only once. The sequencing input was peripheral blood. These TCRs come from a woman aged 45-65 years with acute or convalescent COVID-19.

The chain joins TRBV24-1 to TRBJ1-2, with D unresolved. The CDR3 length is 14 residues. Germline CDR1 KGHDR, CDR2 SFDVKD. V lost 1 base, J lost 0 bases, and 5 bases lay in between. CDR3 amino acids: CATSDFSANYGYTF. The CDR3 DNA follows: TGTGCCACCAGTGATTTCTCAGCTAACTATGGCTACACCTTC.

This chain links TRBV7-6 with TRBJ2-7; D unclear. V was trimmed by 3 bases and J by 10 bases, leaving 7 bases between them. There are 10 residues in the CDR3. The germline V gene encodes CDR1 SGHVS and CDR2 FNYEAQ. This chain's CDR3 is CASSFAEQYF. CDR3 nucleotide sequence: TGTGCCAGCAGCTTTGCGGAACAGTACTTC. The whole variable domain, filled in from reference TRBV7-6 and TRBJ2-7, reads GAGVSQSPRYKVTKRGQDVALRCDPISGHVSLYWYRQALGQGPEFLTYFNYEAQQDKSGLPNDRFSAERPEGSISTLTIQRTEQRDSAMYRCASSFAEQYFGPGTRLTVT.

To note about this clone: This CDR3 is also generated by other DNA sequences in the sample. The chain carries TRBV18 and TRBJ2-7; weak D call: TRBD1 (6 bases). The germline V gene has CDR1 KGHSH and CDR2 LQKENI. The CDR3 length is 14 residues. Trimming took off 2 bases at V and 1 base at J, with 9 bases between the two ends. The CDR3 is CASSPGQGSYEQYF. The CDR3 DNA follows: TGTGCCAGCTCACCAGGTCAGGGGTCCTACGAGCAGTACTTC.

The chain recombines TRBV10-3 with TRBJ1-1; 8 bases map to TRBD1. The CDR3 runs 15 residues. Germline-derived CDR1 and CDR2 are ENHRY and SYGVKD. Trimming cost V 3 bases and J 2 bases; bases outside gene matches: 5. In DNA, the CDR3 is TGTGCCATCAGTGAACAGGGGGTGGGTAACACTGAAGCTTTCTTT. Encoded protein: CAISEQGVGNTEAFF.

The J gene is TRBJ1-6, the V gene TRBV6-5, with 9 bases aligning to TRBD1. Germline trimming cut 7 bases from V and 9 bases from J; bases unmatched to any gene: 7. The CDR3 has 14 residues. The germline V gene has CDR1 MNHEY and CDR2 SVGAGI. As DNA, the CDR3 is TGTGCCAGCACCTTCCGGGACAGGGTTTCACCCCTCCACTTT. Encoded protein: CASTFRDRVSPLHF.

V and J are TRBV3-1 (or the pseudogene TRBV3-2) and TRBJ1-2; no firm D call. This CDR3 is 16 amino acids long. Deletions cut 0 bases from V and 7 bases from J, with 18 bases between. The V gene's germline CDR1 is LGHDT and CDR2 YNNKEL (reference sequence). The CDR3 DNA follows: TGTGCCAGCAGCCAAGAGTTCGGGATGGGGTTCTTTGGCTACACCTTC. This encodes CASSQEFGMGFFGYTF.

Of note for this clone: This sample includes further DNA sequences coding for the same CDR3. The genes are TRBV5-1 and TRBJ2-5; the match to TRBD1 covers 7 bases. CDR1 SGHRS and CDR2 YFSETQ come from the germline V gene. The CDR3 is made up of 13 amino acids. Unmatched junction bases numbered 0, after V lost 0 bases and J lost 4 bases. The CDR3 reads CASSLGQGETQYF. The CDR3 nucleotides read TGCGCCAGCAGCTTGGGACAGGGAGAGACCCAGTACTTC.

This clone was observed a single time. The chain carries TRBV27 and TRBJ1-2; no firm D call. The V end was cut by 6 bases, the J end by 2 bases, with 19 bases between. The V gene's germline CDR1 is MNHEY and CDR2 SMNVEV (reference sequence). This CDR3 comprises 16 residues. CDR3 sequence reads: CASSPPNSLANYGYTF. In DNA, the CDR3 is TGTGCCAGCAGCCCCCCAAACAGTCTAGCGAACTATGGCTACACCTTC.

The V gene is TRBV4-1, the J gene TRBJ2-7; 7 bases map to TRBD1. V was pared by 5 bases and J by 3 bases, with 10 bases of the junction left unmatched. This CDR3 has 15 residues. Germline V gives CDR1 MGHRA, CDR2 YSYEKL. CDR3 loop: CASSARQGGFYEQYF. As DNA, the CDR3 is TGCGCCAGCAGCGCCCGACAGGGCGGGTTCTACGAGCAGTACTTC.

This clone was counted a single time. V gene TRBV28 combines with J gene TRBJ1-1; possibly TRBD1 for D (6 bases). CDR1 and CDR2 from the germline V gene are MDHEN and SYDVKM. This CDR3 spans 14 amino acids. Trimming took 10 bases from V and 2 from J, leaving 17 bases between them. CDR3 DNA: TGTGCCACAGTGGCAGGGGTTGATAACACTGAAGCTTTCTTT. It encodes CATVAGVDNTEAFF.

The CDR3 coding sequence is TGTGCCAGCAGTTTTGTAGCTAGCGGGTTCCAAGAGACCCAGTACTTC. It encodes CASSFVASGFQETQYF. This chain joins TRBV28 and TRBJ2-5; 8 bases are a match to TRBD2. The CDR3 contains 16 residues. Unmatched junction bases numbered 7, after V lost 3 bases and J lost 1 base. The germline V gene encodes CDR1 MDHEN and CDR2 SYDVKM.

The chain employs TRBV11-2 and TRBJ1-3; a weak D match, TRBD1 (6 bases). CDR1 and CDR2 (germline): SGHAT, FQNNGV. CDR3 length: 18 residues. With 3 bases removed from V and 0 bases from J, the gap between germline ends came to 18 bases. The CDR3 nucleotides are TGTGCCAGCAGCTTCCTAGCACCTCAGGGGCCCTCTGGAAACACCATATATTTT. Protein sequence: CASSFLAPQGPSGNTIYF.

The V gene is TRBV6-5, the J gene TRBJ2-7, with 10 bases fitting TRBD1. Losses at the gene ends were 5 bases for V and 2 bases for J; bases not matched to a gene: 6. This CDR3 comprises 15 residues. Germline V gene data show CDR1 as MNHEY and CDR2 as SVGAGI. The CDR3 loop is CASSNRQGAAYEQYF. CDR3 sequence (DNA): TGTGCCAGCAGTAACAGACAGGGGGCTGCCTACGAGCAGTACTTC.

The rearrangement links TRBV7-8 to TRBJ1-1; 9 nucleotides agree with TRBD1. The CDR3 extends over 15 amino acids. The V gene's germline CDR1 is SGHVS and CDR2 FQNEAQ. J gave up 5 bases and V 0 bases, and 4 bases lay outside the gene matches. CDR3 amino acids: CASSLADRGGTEAFF. CDR3 bases: TGTGCCAGCAGCTTAGCGGACAGGGGAGGAACTGAAGCTTTCTTT.

The chain links TRBV10-3 to TRBJ1-1; D is uncertain. Trimming cost V 7 bases and J 0 bases, with 18 bases left between them. CDR3 length: 16 residues. CDR1 ENHRY and CDR2 SYGVKD come from the germline V gene. The CDR3 DNA is TGTGCCATCAATCGGCAGCGCGAAGACTTGAACACTGAAGCTTTCTTT. It codes for CAINRQREDLNTEAFF.

CDR3 DNA: TGTGCCAGCAGCCTCTCTGACTCGGAGACCCAGTACTTC. It codes for CASSLSDSETQYF. The J gene is TRBJ2-5, the V gene TRBV27, with D uncertain. The germline gives CDR1 MNHEY, CDR2 SMNVEV (reference sequence). V was pared by 6 bases and J by 5 bases, with 13 bases between. The CDR3 totals 13 residues.

The V and J genes are TRBV7-9 and TRBJ2-3; 11 bases fit TRBD2. Germline V CDR1 and CDR2: SEHNR, FQNEAQ (reference sequence). Trimming cost V 4 bases and J 8 bases; bases outside gene matches: 14. The length of the CDR3 is 17 residues. The CDR3 coding sequence is TGTGCCAGCAGCTCCCAGACACTAGCGGGAGATTGGGGTACGCAGTATTTT. Encoded protein: CASSSQTLAGDWGTQYF.

The genes are TRBV5-8 and TRBJ1-2, with 9 bases identical to TRBD1. V trimming: 4 bases; J trimming: 4 bases; junction bases outside the gene matches: 11. The germline V gene has CDR1 SGHTS and CDR2 YDEGEE. The CDR3 is 16 amino acids. The chain's CDR3 is CASSRGWTGATYGYTF. CDR3 bases: TGTGCCAGCAGCCGAGGCTGGACAGGGGCTACCTATGGCTACACCTTC. Filled out from reference TRBV5-8 and TRBJ1-2, the complete variable domain reads EAGVTQSPTHLIKTRGQQATLRCSPISGHTSVYWYQQALGLGLQFLLWYDEGEERNRGNFPPRFSGRQFPNYSSELNVNALELEDSALYLCASSRGWTGATYGYTFGSGTRLTVV.

This sequence joins TRBV9 and TRBJ1-1, with D possibly TRBD1 on 5 matching bases. The V end was cut by 4 bases, the J end by 0 bases, with 13 bases between. The germline gives CDR1 SGDLS, CDR2 YYNGEE. This CDR3 comprises 15 residues. The CDR3 here is CASSKQDRMNTEAFF. CDR3 DNA sequence: TGTGCCAGCAGCAAACAGGATAGAATGAACACTGAAGCTTTCTTT. Looking up the rest from reference TRBV9 and TRBJ1-1 gives the full variable domain: DSGVTQTPKHLITATGQRVTLRCSPRSGDLSVYWYQQSLDQGLQFLIQYYNGEERAKGNILERFSAQQFPDLHSELNLSSLELGDSALYFCASSKQDRMNTEAFFGQGTRLTVV.

The chain couples TRBV4-2 to TRBJ1-5, with a weak D call TRBD1 (6 bases). This CDR3 is built from 16 residues. Germline CDR1 is LGHNA and CDR2 is YNFKEQ. Trimming removed 3 bases at V and 0 bases at J, with 12 bases between. The CDR3 nucleotides are TGTGCCAGCAGCCAGACTGACAGGACTAGCAATCAGCCCCAGCATTTT. This encodes CASSQTDRTSNQPQHF.

The V gene is TRBV7-9, the J gene TRBJ1-3; D not certain. Germline CDR1 SEHNR, CDR2 FQNEAQ (reference sequence). The CDR3 loop spans 13 amino acids. V was shortened by 10 bases and J by 0 bases, with 10 bases between the two germline ends. CDR3 coding DNA: TGTGCCACAGGCTACCTCTCTGGAAACACCATATATTTT. Protein: CATGYLSGNTIYF.